This T cell receptor beta chain comes out of a study of CD8 T cells in ankylosing spondylitis. Construction of TCR beta libraries was performed using quantitative 5'-RACE with molecular barcodes. TCRdb re-called the 5' RACE reads through MiXCR, storing one row per CDR3 protein. Here the sample spans 300,000 to 400,000 distinct CDR3 sequences, approximately 20% being singletons. Whole-study findings and limits: Characteristic, it appeared, of ankylosing spondylitis blood was a TCR beta motif of eight highly homologous variants. Reportedly, matched ankylosing spondylitis synovial fluid was significantly enriched for disease-linked clones. Several of the motif variants were reported before in synovial fluid and blood from reactive arthritis.

This clonotype was observed many times. Antigen: not known. V dropped 1 base and J dropped 5 bases, with 14 bases sitting between them. The CDR3 runs to 14 residues. Germline V lookup: CDR1 SQVTM, CDR2 ANQGSEA. Specimen: blood, either unsorted or a sorted T cell fraction (not recorded which). This chain connects TRBV29-1 to TRBJ1-2; perhaps TRBD1 as D (5 bases). The sequence derives from a male donor with ankylosing spondylitis. CDR3 residues: CSVEASPRAYGYTF. The CDR3 region has the DNA TGCAGCGTTGAAGCGTCCCCCAGGGCTTATGGCTACACCTTC.